These 30 T cell receptor beta chains came from one sample sequenced in a study of shared clonotypes between healthy human individuals. The assay was immunoSEQ multiplex PCR, and TCRdb's table has in-frame clones only and misses some. The repertoire consists of just over 2,000,000 clones, with 85% to 95% occurring once and the leading ten covering around 0.13%. Specimen: naive CD4+ T cells sorted from blood. Subset meaning: CD45RA+ positively selected. Source of these receptors: a man between 18 and 29 years old in good health.

This chain joins TRBV28 and TRBJ2-7; D is possibly TRBD1 or TRBD2 (7 bases each). Germline V gene data show CDR1 as MDHEN and CDR2 as SYDVKM. Between the trimmed V and J ends, which lost 7 bases and 0 bases, there was a span of 19 bases. The CDR3 sequence is 16 residues long. The CDR3 region has the DNA TGTGCCAGCACCGAAGCCAGGGGGGGAAGCTCCTACGAGCAGTACTTC. It yields the protein CASTEARGGSSYEQYF.

J is TRBJ2-7 and V is TRBV28; TRBD2 agrees at 11 bases. Germline CDR1 and CDR2: MDHEN and SYDVKM. The length of the CDR3 is 15 residues. J was trimmed by 0 bases and V by 7 bases; bases with no gene match: 5. DNA for the CDR3: TGTGCCAGCACTCTAGCGGGAGGCCTCTCCTACGAGCAGTACTTC. Translation gives CASTLAGGLSYEQYF.

The gene calls are TRBV5-1 and TRBJ2-7; TRBD2 agrees at 12 bases. Germline loops: CDR1 SGHRS, CDR2 YFSETQ. The CDR3 runs 14 residues. Trimming cost V 4 bases and J 3 bases; bases outside gene matches: 2. The CDR3 spells CASSRTSGNYEQYF. The CDR3 coding sequence is TGCGCCAGCAGCCGGACTAGCGGGAACTACGAGCAGTACTTC. Together with reference TRBV5-1 and TRBJ2-7, the CDR3 gives the full variable domain: KAGVTQTPRYLIKTRGQQVTLSCSPISGHRSVSWYQQTPGQGLQFLFEYFSETQRNKGNFPGRFSGRQFSNSRSEMNVSTLELGDSALYLCASSRTSGNYEQYFGPGTRLTVT.

The gene calls are TRBV7-2 and TRBJ1-2; 9 nucleotides match TRBD1. This CDR3 is 15 amino acids long. Germline V gives CDR1 SGHTA, CDR2 FQGNSA. Germline trimming cut 5 bases from V and 6 bases from J; bases unmatched to any gene: 10. The CDR3 coding sequence is TGTGCCAGCAGCCCCCCCGACAGGGGGGGAAATGGCTACACCTTC. Amino acid sequence: CASSPPDRGGNGYTF.

This chain joins TRBV19 and TRBJ1-5; D gene unclear. This CDR3 has 15 amino acids. With 5 bases removed from V and 3 bases from J, the gap between germline ends came to 14 bases. Germline V gene lookup returns CDR1 LNHDA and CDR2 SQIVND (reference sequence). The CDR3 loop is CASSVAPANNQPQHF. CDR3 coding DNA: TGTGCCAGTAGTGTCGCCCCAGCCAACAATCAGCCCCAGCATTTT.

A remark on this clone: The identical CDR3 is also encoded by other nucleotide sequences in the sample. The J gene is TRBJ2-7, the V gene TRBV18; D is perhaps TRBD1 (6 bases). The CDR3 is 12 residues long. With 9 bases removed from V and 4 bases from J, the gap between germline ends came to 13 bases. Germline CDR1 is KGHSH and CDR2 is LQKENI. CDR3 coding DNA: TGTGCCAGTTCTGGACAGTCGTACGAGCAGTACTTC. Translation gives CASSGQSYEQYF.

V is TRBV9 and J is TRBJ2-7; TRBD2 might be the D (5 bases). V lost 1 base to trimming and J lost 6 bases, with 14 bases between them. Looked up from germline, CDR1 is SGDLS and CDR2 is YYNGEE. The CDR3 runs 14 residues. CDR3 protein: CASSVQEGSLEQYF. CDR3 nucleotides: TGTGCCAGCAGCGTACAAGAGGGTAGTCTCGAGCAGTACTTC.

The V call is TRBV28, the J call TRBJ2-7, with 7 bases identical to TRBD1. The J segment lost 0 bases and the V segment lost 7 bases, leaving 6 bases of the junction unmatched. CDR1 and CDR2 from the germline V gene are MDHEN and SYDVKM. This CDR3 spans 14 amino acids. CDR3 in amino acids: CASKKAGGSYEQYF. In DNA form, the CDR3 reads TGTGCCAGCAAGAAAGCAGGGGGCTCCTACGAGCAGTACTTC.

The chain combines TRBV6-6 with TRBJ1-2, with TRBD1 as a possible D gene (5 bases). Germline-derived CDR1 and CDR2 are MNHNY and SVGAGI (reference sequence). The CDR3 covers 15 residues. Trimming removed 6 bases from V and 8 bases from J, with 22 bases in between. CDR3 amino acids: CASSLGELHSSGYTF. CDR3 in DNA: TGTGCCAGCAGCCTGGGGGAATTACACTCTAGCGGCTACACCTTC.

Regarding this clone: Relative to the germline gene, one junction end is altered; a read error may explain this. The CDR3 DNA is TGTGCTAGCAGCTTAGGCAGCGTCGGAGAGACCCAGTACTTC. Amino acids: CASSLGSVGETQYF. The chain employs TRBV7-7 and TRBJ2-5, with D unresolved. Germline V CDR1 and CDR2: SSHAT, FNYEAQ (reference sequence). There are 14 residues in the CDR3.

The V call is TRBV5-4, the J call TRBJ2-7, with TRBD2 as a possible D gene (6 bases). Germline CDR1 and CDR2: SGHNT and YYREEE (reference sequence). V lost 0 bases and J 2 bases, leaving 9 bases between the germline ends. The CDR3 loop spans 14 amino acids. The CDR3 DNA reads TGTGCCAGCAGCTTGGGGGGAGGACCCTACGAGCAGTACTTC. It yields the protein CASSLGGGPYEQYF. The whole variable domain, remainder taken from reference TRBV5-4 and TRBJ2-7, is ETGVTQSPTHLIKTRGQQVTLRCSSQSGHNTVSWYQQALGQGPQFIFQYYREEENGRGNFPPRFSGLQFPNYSSELNVNALELDDSALYLCASSLGGGPYEQYFGPGTRLTVT.

The V gene is TRBV11-2, the J gene TRBJ2-1; D perhaps matches TRBD2 (6 bases). The CDR3 spans 15 residues. The germline CDR1 and CDR2 sequences are SGHAT and FQNNGV. The germline V and J ends were trimmed by 1 base and 4 bases, with 11 bases remaining between them. The chain's CDR3 is CASSLAGRGYNEQFF. For the CDR3, the DNA is TGTGCCAGCAGCTTAGCCGGGAGAGGGTACAATGAGCAGTTCTTC. Full variable domain (outside the CDR3, taken from reference TRBV11-2 and TRBJ2-1): EAGVAQSPRYKIIEKRQSVAFWCNPISGHATLYWYQQILGQGPKLLIQFQNNGVVDDSQLPKDRFSAERLKGVDSTLKIQPAKLEDSAVYLCASSLAGRGYNEQFFGPGTRLTVL.

The chain combines TRBV14 with TRBJ1-6, with D perhaps matching TRBD1 (5 bases). V gave up 3 bases and J gave up 10 bases, with 10 bases separating them. CDR1 SGHDN and CDR2 FVKESK come from the germline V gene. The CDR3 is made up of 13 amino acids. CDR3 coding DNA: TGTGCCAGCAGCCACCAGGGCTCCTCACCCCTCCACTTT. Amino acid sequence: CASSHQGSSPLHF. Full variable domain (remainder filled in from reference TRBV14 and TRBJ1-6): EAGVTQFPSHSVIEKGQTVTLRCDPISGHDNLYWYRRVMGKEIKFLLHFVKESKQDESGMPNNRFLAERTGGTYSTLKVQPAELEDSGVYFCASSHQGSSPLHFGNGTRLTVT.

V usage is TRBV2 and J usage is TRBJ2-7; TRBD1 matches 8 bases. Germline loops: CDR1 SNHLY, CDR2 FYNNEI. With 6 bases clipped from V and 1 base from J, the junction kept 5 bases outside the gene matches. The CDR3 contains 14 residues. In nucleotides, the CDR3 is TGTGCCAGCAGCGCCACAGGGGGGTCCTACGAGCAGTACTTC. Its translation: CASSATGGSYEQYF. Filled out from reference TRBV2 and TRBJ2-7, the complete variable domain reads EPEVTQTPSHQVTQMGQEVILRCVPISNHLYFYWYRQILGQKVEFLVSFYNNEISEKSEIFDDQFSVERPDGSNFTLKIRSTKLEDSAMYFCASSATGGSYEQYFGPGTRLTVT.

The chain combines TRBV7-9 with TRBJ2-1; the match to TRBD1 covers 7 bases. Unmatched junction bases numbered 10, after V lost 4 bases and J lost 7 bases. CDR3 size: 15 residues. CDR1 SEHNR and CDR2 FQNEAQ come from the germline V gene (reference sequence). CDR3 residues: CASSYKTGTRNEQFF. The CDR3 nucleotides are TGTGCCAGCAGCTATAAGACAGGGACCCGGAATGAGCAGTTCTTC.

The rearrangement uses TRBV9 and TRBJ1-1, with TRBD1 identical over 8 bases. V gave up 3 bases and J gave up 3 bases; unmatched junction bases: 16. In germline, CDR1 is SGDLS, CDR2 YYNGEE. There are 18 residues in the CDR3. For the CDR3, the DNA is TGTGCCAGCAGCGCCGTGGGAGGACAGGGCCGGCCCCACACTGAAGCTTTCTTT. Protein: CASSAVGGQGRPHTEAFF.

This clone appeared once. This chain links TRBV6-1 with TRBJ2-1; no firm D call. The germline V and J ends were trimmed by 2 bases and 1 base, with 12 bases remaining between them. The CDR3 sequence is 16 residues long. CDR1 and CDR2 from the germline V gene are MNHNS and SASEGT. For the CDR3, the DNA is TGTGCCAGCAGTGAAACGGACCTTTTATCCTACAATGAGCAGTTCTTC. Translation gives CASSETDLLSYNEQFF.

The genes are TRBV2 and TRBJ2-1; D gene uncertain. Germline V gene data show CDR1 as SNHLY and CDR2 as FYNNEI. The CDR3 extends over 11 amino acids. V dropped 11 bases and J dropped 1 base, with 6 bases sitting between them. In nucleotides, the CDR3 is TGTGCCTCCGCTTCCTACAATGAGCAGTTCTTC. Residues: CASASYNEQFF. The complete variable domain, with remaining parts taken from reference TRBV2 and TRBJ2-1, reads EPEVTQTPSHQVTQMGQEVILRCVPISNHLYFYWYRQILGQKVEFLVSFYNNEISEKSEIFDDQFSVERPDGSNFTLKIRSTKLEDSAMYFCASASYNEQFFGPGTRLTVL.

This chain links TRBV30 with TRBJ2-2; D might be TRBD2 (7 bases). The CDR3 extends over 17 amino acids. Germline-derived CDR1 and CDR2 are GTSNPN and SVGIG (reference sequence). V dropped 0 bases and J dropped 0 bases, with 14 bases sitting between them. CDR3 loop: CAWSVAGARANTGELFF. CDR3 nucleotides: TGTGCCTGGAGTGTTGCGGGGGCCCGAGCGAACACCGGGGAGCTGTTTTTT.

The gene calls are TRBV5-6 and TRBJ2-7, with 9 bases aligning to TRBD2. CDR1 is SGHDT, CDR2 YYEEEE, per germline. V lost 0 bases and J lost 2; bases outside the gene matches: 9. This CDR3 contains 17 residues. The CDR3 region has the DNA TGTGCCAGCAGCTTGGTGACCCTAGCGGGAAACCCCTACGAGCAGTACTTC. Translating it yields CASSLVTLAGNPYEQYF.

The rearrangement joins TRBV4-3 to TRBJ2-1, with 7 bases matching TRBD2. Germline assignment: CDR1 LGHNA and CDR2 YSLEER. Trimming at V came to 2 bases and at J to 4 bases, leaving 8 bases not matched to a gene. The CDR3 runs to 16 residues. CDR3 bases: TGCGCCAGCAGCCAAAATAGACTAGCCTCTTACAATGAGCAGTTCTTC. Translation gives CASSQNRLASYNEQFF.

The rearrangement uses TRBV19 and TRBJ1-5; 8 positions match TRBD1. Losses at the gene ends were 1 base for V and 11 bases for J; bases not matched to a gene: 10. CDR1 is LNHDA, CDR2 SQIVND, per germline (reference sequence). The CDR3 contains 15 residues. CDR3 coding DNA: TGTGCCAGTAGTATAGCGCGACAGGGGATGATGACCCAGCATTTT. It translates to CASSIARQGMMTQHF.

The count of this clone is one. This rearrangement joins TRBV25-1 to TRBJ2-2; D perhaps matches TRBD1 (6 bases). This CDR3 contains 15 residues. The germline V and J ends were trimmed by 5 bases and 3 bases, with 13 bases remaining between them. The germline CDR1 and CDR2 sequences are MGHDK and SYGVNS. The CDR3 loop is CASSYSGGHTGELFF. Here the CDR3 DNA reads TGTGCCAGCAGTTACAGTGGGGGCCACACCGGGGAGCTGTTTTTT.

The DNA for the CDR3 is TGTGCCAGCAGTGGGTCGGGACTAGCAGGGAACATTCAGTACTTC. This sequence encodes CASSGSGLAGNIQYF. V gene TRBV27 combines with J gene TRBJ2-4; 9 bases align to TRBD2. The junction had 9 bases not matched to a gene; V was cut back by 5 bases and J by 7 bases. This CDR3 is built from 15 residues. Germline CDR1 reads MNHEY; CDR2 reads SMNVEV (reference sequence).

The V gene is TRBV30, the J gene TRBJ1-5; 7 positions match TRBD1. Looked up from germline, CDR1 is GTSNPN and CDR2 is SVGIG (reference sequence). The CDR3 totals 13 residues. The V and J ends lost 3 bases and 5 bases, in that order; junction bases with no gene match: 4. This CDR3 reads CAWRADRDQPQHF. For the CDR3, the DNA is TGTGCCTGGAGGGCCGACAGGGATCAGCCCCAGCATTTT.

Concerning this clone: A single base separates this from a much larger clone, so it may be a read error. The same CDR3 can be traced to other DNA sequences in this sample. The chain links TRBV6-1 to TRBJ2-5; unclear D gene. This CDR3 contains 13 residues. Germline-derived CDR1 and CDR2 are MNHNS and SASEGT. The CDR3 region has the DNA TGTGCCGTCGTAGGAACCGACCAAGAGACTCAGTACTTC. Amino acids: CAVVGTDQETQYF.

The chain links TRBV10-3 to TRBJ1-1, with 8 bases identical to TRBD1. The length of the CDR3 is 17 residues. J lost 4 bases, V lost 4 bases, and 14 bases had no gene match. The germline V gene has CDR1 ENHRY and CDR2 SYGVKD. CDR3: CAISGVPGQDWGTEAFF. The CDR3 bases are TGTGCCATCAGTGGGGTCCCGGGACAGGACTGGGGCACTGAAGCTTTCTTT.

The chain combines TRBV5-1 with TRBJ2-7, with a tentative D call TRBD2 (7 bases). CDR1 is SGHRS, CDR2 YFSETQ, per germline. The ends were cut back, 3 bases at V and 5 bases at J, with 12 bases in the middle. The CDR3 runs 13 residues. The CDR3 region has the DNA TGCGCCAGCAGCTGGGGAGGGGGAGACGAGCAGTACTTC. This codes for CASSWGGGDEQYF.

CDR3 in DNA: TGTGCCAGTAGTATAGGGGCCCTGACAGGGGGCGCGGAGACCCAGTACTTC. Amino acids: CASSIGALTGGAETQYF. The J gene is TRBJ2-5, the V gene TRBV19; 10 nucleotides line up with TRBD1. This CDR3 region has 17 residues. CDR1 LNHDA and CDR2 SQIVND come from the germline V gene (reference sequence). The ends lost 1 base at V and 5 bases at J; junction bases unmatched: 10.

Concerning this clone itself: The germline gene is not matched at one end of the junction; a read error may be the cause. The J gene is TRBJ1-5, the V gene TRBV28; 10 bases fit TRBD1. CDR1 MDHEN and CDR2 SYDVKM come from the germline V gene. This CDR3 comprises 17 residues. The CDR3 sequence is CASSSPGTGVSIQPQHF. As DNA, the CDR3 is TGTGCCAGCAGTAGTCCGGGGACAGGGGTAAGCATTCAGCCCCAGCATTTT.